The source of this T cell receptor (beta chain) is a study of CD8 T cells in Susac syndrome. Study-level points and caveats: Only a relatively small number of individuals were included in the TCR sequencing and HLA analysis.

Concerning this clonotype itself: What it binds is unknown.

Random hexamers primed reverse transcription of roughly 0.5 to 1 ug RNA. Amplification of TCR beta CDR3 was carried out by immunoSEQ multiplex PCR, which covered 54 Vbeta and 13 Jbeta segments. From the immunoSEQ multiplex PCR reads, TCRdb called clonotypes with MiXCR, one entry per CDR3 protein. Of about 200,000 distinct CDR3 sequences listed, approximately 90% were seen once; the top ten hold 0.1% to 0.15%. Between the trimmed V and J ends, which lost 1 base and 9 bases, there was a span of 9 bases. Per germline, CDR1 LNHNV and CDR2 YYDKDF (reference sequence). The CDR3 has 12 residues. The rearrangement joins TRBV15 to TRBJ1-1; tentative D call: TRBD1 (6 bases). Material for sequencing was CD8+ T cells from PBMCs. The sequence came from a human donor with multiple sclerosis. The CDR3 reads CATSRGTGKAFF. The CDR3 DNA reads TGTGCCACCAGCAGAGGAACAGGGAAAGCTTTCTTT. Together with reference TRBV15 and TRBJ1-1, the CDR3 gives the full variable domain: DAMVIQNPRYQVTQFGKPVTLSCSQTLNHNVMYWYQQKSSQAPKLLFHYYDKDFNNEADTPDNFQSRRPNTSFCFLDIRSPGLGDTAMYLCATSRGTGKAFFGQGTRLTVV.